This T cell receptor beta chain was captured in a study of blood T cell repertoires in COVID-19. About the study: Sites across the United States, Italy and Spain contributed samples from acute and convalescent COVID-19. From T cells, B-cell-depleted T cells, or PBMCs came the material, which was cDNA or gDNA.

Original processing notes: Amplification with reference gene primers provided the estimates of nucleated cell counts. Sequencing was performed with immunoSEQ multiplex PCR; in TCRdb, only in-frame clones are kept and a portion is missing. That table is the source of V, J and clone size, and D and trimming were worked out from the DNA. The data show 55,000 to 75,000 clones, about 88% seen once. Germline V gene data show CDR1 as LNHDA and CDR2 as SQIVND (reference sequence). With 5 bases removed from V and 4 bases from J, the gap between germline ends came to 17 bases. The CDR3 extends over 15 amino acids.

The TCR sequence derives from a man in his 60s with acute or convalescent COVID-19. Sequencing was carried out using peripheral blood. This chain connects TRBV19 to TRBJ1-1; D uncertain. CDR3 bases: TGTGCCAGTAGTGCCATAACACCGGGTCTCACTGAAGCTTTCTTT. Protein sequence: CASSAITPGLTEAFF.